This T cell receptor (beta chain) was obtained from a study of response to subunit inactivated influenza vaccine. With respect to this clonotype: The antigen remains unidentified.

TCRdb reanalysed the RT-PCR reads using MiXCR and keeps one entry per CDR3 protein. The table has 500,000 or so distinct CDR3 sequences, about 15% seen once; the top ten hold 2.5% to 3.5%. CDR3 length: 15 amino acids. V was clipped by 5 bases and J by 2 bases, with 15 bases between them. The study's findings and limits: Few new T cells, the authors suggested, are recruited by each seasonal influenza vaccination.

This clonotype was obtained from a man aged 50-75 years who received an inactivated influenza vaccine. The chain uses TRBV12-3 or TRBV12-4 and TRBJ2-5; D ambiguous. The sample here was CD4+ T cells sorted from PBMCs, taken less than 30 months after vaccination. CDR3 DNA sequence: TGTGCCAGCAGTCAAGACTGGACCCCACAAGAGACCCAGTACTTC. This sequence encodes CASSQDWTPQETQYF.